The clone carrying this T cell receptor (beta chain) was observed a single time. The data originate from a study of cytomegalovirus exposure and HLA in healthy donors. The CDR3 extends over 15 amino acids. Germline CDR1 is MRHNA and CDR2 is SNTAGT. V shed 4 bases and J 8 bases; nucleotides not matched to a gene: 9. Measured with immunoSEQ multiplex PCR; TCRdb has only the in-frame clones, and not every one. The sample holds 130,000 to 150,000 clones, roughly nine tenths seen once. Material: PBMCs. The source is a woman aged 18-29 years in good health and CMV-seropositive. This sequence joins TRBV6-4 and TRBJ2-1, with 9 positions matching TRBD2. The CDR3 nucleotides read TGTGCCAGCAGTGCAGAGGCGGGGGGGCCATATGAGCAGTTCTTC. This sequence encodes CASSAEAGGPYEQFF.